This T cell receptor beta chain stems from a study of cytomegalovirus exposure and HLA in healthy donors. Study outcomes and limitations: Within an earlier analysis, most TCR beta V segments proved productive either about 90% or about 30% of the time.

In the case of this clone: Its antigen remains unidentified.

Primers for the PCR totalled 60 Vbeta and 13 Jbeta. Measured with immunoSEQ multiplex PCR; TCRdb has only the in-frame clones, and not every one. This table holds 150,000 to 180,000 clones, about 70% found once. This CDR3 has 13 amino acids. The germline CDR1 and CDR2 sequences are SNHLY and FYNNEI. V was clipped by 5 bases and J by 5 bases, with 12 bases between them. The sequence derives from a man aged 18 to 29 in good health and CMV-seronegative. This chain uses TRBV2 with TRBJ1-1; D might be TRBD1 (5 bases). The sample comprised PBMCs. The DNA for the CDR3 is TGTGCCAGCAGTTTTCGGGGGAGGACTGAAGCTTTCTTT. Translated, it gives CASSFRGRTEAFF.